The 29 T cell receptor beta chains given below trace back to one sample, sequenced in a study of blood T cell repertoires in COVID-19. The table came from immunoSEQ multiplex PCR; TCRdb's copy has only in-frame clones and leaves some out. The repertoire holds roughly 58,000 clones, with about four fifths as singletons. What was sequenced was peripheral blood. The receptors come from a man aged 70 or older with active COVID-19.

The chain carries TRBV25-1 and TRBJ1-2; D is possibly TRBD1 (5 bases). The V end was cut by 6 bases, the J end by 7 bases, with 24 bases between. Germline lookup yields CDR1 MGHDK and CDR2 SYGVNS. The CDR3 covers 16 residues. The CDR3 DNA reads TGTGCCAGCAGGGGGGAGGAATACAGCATGGGTCGTGGCTACACCTTC. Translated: CASRGEEYSMGRGYTF.

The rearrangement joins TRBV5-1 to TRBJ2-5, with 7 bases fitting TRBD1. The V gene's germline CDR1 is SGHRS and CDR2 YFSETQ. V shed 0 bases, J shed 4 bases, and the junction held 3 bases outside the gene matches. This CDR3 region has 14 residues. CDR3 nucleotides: TGCGCCAGCAGCTTGGAGGGGGCGGTAGAGACCCAGTACTTC. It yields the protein CASSLEGAVETQYF.

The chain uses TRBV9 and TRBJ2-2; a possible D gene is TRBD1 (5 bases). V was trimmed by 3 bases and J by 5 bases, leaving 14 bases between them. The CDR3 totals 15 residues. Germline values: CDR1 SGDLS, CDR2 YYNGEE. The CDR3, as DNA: TGTGCCAGCAGCGGGACATCAAAGGGGACCGGGGAGCTGTTTTTT. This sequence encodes CASSGTSKGTGELFF.

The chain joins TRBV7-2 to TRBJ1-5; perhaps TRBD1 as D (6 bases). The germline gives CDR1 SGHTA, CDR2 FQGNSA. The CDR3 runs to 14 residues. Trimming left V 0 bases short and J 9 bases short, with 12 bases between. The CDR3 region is CASSLAQGKGPQHF. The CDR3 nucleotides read TGTGCCAGCAGCTTAGCACAGGGCAAAGGGCCCCAGCATTTT.

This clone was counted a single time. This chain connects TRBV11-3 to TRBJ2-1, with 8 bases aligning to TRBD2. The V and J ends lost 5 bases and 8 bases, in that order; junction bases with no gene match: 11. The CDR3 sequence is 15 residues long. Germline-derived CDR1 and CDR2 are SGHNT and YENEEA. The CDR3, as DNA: TGTGCCAGCAGCCGGGGGAGCGGGAGCGGGGATGAGCAGTTCTTC. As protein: CASSRGSGSGDEQFF.

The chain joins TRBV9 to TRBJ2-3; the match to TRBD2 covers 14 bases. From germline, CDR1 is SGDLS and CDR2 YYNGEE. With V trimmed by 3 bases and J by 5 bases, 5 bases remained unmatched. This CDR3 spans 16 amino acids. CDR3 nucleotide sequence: TGTGCCAGCAGCGCCGGGACTAGCGGGAGTGGAGATACGCAGTATTTT. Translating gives CASSAGTSGSGDTQYF.

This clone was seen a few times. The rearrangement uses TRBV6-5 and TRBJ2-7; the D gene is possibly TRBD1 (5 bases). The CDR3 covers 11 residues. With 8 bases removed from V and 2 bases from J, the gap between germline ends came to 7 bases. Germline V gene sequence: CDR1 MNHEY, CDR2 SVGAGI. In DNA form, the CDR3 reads TGTGCCAGCTCAGGGACCTACGAGCAGTACTTC. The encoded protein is CASSGTYEQYF.

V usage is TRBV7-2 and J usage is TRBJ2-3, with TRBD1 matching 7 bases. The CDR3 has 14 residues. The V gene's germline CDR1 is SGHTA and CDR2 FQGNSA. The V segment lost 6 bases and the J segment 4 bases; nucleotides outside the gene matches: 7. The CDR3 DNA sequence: TGTGCCAGCAGGGATAACAGGGGCGCAGATACGCAGTATTTT. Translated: CASRDNRGADTQYF.

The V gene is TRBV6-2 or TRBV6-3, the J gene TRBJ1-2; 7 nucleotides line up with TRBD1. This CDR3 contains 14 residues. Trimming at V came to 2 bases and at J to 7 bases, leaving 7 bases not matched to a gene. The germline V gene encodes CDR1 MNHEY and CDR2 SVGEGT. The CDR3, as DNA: TGTGCCAGCAGTTACCGCGGGACAGAGGGTGGCTACACCTTC. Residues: CASSYRGTEGGYTF.

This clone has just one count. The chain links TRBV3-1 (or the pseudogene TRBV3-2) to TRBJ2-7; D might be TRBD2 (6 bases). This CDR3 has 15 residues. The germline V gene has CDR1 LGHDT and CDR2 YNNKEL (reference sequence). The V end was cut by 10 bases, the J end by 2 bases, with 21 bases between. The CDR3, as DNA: TGTGCCACCTCTCCCTTGGGTAGCGGCCCCTACGAGCAGTACTTC. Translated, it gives CATSPLGSGPYEQYF.

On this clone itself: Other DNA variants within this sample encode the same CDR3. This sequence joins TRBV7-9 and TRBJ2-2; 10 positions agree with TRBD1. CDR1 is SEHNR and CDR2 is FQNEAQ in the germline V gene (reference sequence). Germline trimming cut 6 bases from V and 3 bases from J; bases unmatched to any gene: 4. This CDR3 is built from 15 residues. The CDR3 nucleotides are TGTGCCAGCAGTCCCGGGACAGGGGACACCGGGGAGCTGTTTTTT. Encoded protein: CASSPGTGDTGELFF.

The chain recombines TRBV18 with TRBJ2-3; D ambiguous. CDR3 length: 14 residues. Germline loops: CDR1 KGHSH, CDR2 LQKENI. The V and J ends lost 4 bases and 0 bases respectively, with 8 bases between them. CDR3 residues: CASSQARSTDTQYF. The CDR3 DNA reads TGTGCCAGCTCACAAGCGAGAAGCACAGATACGCAGTATTTT.

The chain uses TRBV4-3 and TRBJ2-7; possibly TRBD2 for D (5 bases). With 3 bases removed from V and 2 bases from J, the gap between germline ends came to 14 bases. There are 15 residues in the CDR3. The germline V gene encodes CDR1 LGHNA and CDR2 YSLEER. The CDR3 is CASSQVRGITYEQYF. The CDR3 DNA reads TGCGCCAGCAGCCAGGTCCGGGGTATCACCTACGAGCAGTACTTC.

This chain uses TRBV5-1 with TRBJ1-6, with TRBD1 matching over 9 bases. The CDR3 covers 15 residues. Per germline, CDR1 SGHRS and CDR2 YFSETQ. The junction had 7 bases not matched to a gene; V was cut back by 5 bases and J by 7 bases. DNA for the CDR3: TGCGCCAGCAGTCCACAGGGGGCCGGGAATTCACCCCTCCACTTT. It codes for CASSPQGAGNSPLHF.

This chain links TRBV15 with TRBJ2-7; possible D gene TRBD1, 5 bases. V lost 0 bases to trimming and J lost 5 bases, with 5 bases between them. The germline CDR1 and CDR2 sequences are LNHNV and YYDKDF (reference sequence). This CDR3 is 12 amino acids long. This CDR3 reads CATSRDRDEQYF. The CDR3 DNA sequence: TGTGCCACCAGCAGAGACAGGGACGAGCAGTACTTC. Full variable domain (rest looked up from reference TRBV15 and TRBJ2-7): DAMVIQNPRYQVTQFGKPVTLSCSQTLNHNVMYWYQQKSSQAPKLLFHYYDKDFNNEADTPDNFQSRRPNTSFCFLDIRSPGLGDTAMYLCATSRDRDEQYFGPGTRLTVT.

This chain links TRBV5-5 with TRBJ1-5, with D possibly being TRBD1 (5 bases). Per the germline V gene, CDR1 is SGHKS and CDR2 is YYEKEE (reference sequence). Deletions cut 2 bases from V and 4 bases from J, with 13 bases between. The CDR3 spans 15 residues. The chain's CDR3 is CASSFLRGGNQPQHF. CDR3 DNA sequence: TGTGCCAGCAGCTTTCTCCGCGGGGGGAATCAGCCCCAGCATTTT.

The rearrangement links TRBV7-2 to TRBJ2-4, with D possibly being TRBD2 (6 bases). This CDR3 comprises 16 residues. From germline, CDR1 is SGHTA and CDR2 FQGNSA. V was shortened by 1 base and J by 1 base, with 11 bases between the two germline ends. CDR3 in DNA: TGTGCCAGCAGCTTAGAATTGGGGAGGGCCAAAAACATTCAGTACTTC. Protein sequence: CASSLELGRAKNIQYF.

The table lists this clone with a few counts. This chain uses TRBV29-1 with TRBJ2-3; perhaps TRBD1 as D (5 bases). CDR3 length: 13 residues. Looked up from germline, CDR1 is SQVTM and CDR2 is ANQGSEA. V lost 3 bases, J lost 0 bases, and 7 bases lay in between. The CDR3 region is CSVDRASTDTQYF. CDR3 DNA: TGCAGCGTTGACAGGGCTAGCACAGATACGCAGTATTTT.

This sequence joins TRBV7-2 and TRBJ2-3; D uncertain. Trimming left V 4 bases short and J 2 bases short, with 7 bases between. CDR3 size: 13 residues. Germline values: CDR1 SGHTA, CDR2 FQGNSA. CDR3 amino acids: CASSSETTDTQYF. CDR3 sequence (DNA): TGTGCCAGCAGCTCAGAAACCACAGATACGCAGTATTTT.

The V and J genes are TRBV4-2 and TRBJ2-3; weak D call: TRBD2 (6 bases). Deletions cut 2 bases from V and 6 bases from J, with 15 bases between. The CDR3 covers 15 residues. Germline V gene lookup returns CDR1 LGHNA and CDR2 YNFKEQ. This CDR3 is CASSQREARWDTQYF. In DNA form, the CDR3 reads TGTGCCAGCAGCCAAAGGGAGGCTAGGTGGGATACGCAGTATTTT.

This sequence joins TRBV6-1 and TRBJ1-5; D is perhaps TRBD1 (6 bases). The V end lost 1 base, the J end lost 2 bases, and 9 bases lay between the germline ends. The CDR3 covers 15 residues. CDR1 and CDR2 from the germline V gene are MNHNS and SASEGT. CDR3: CASSEVGGRNQPQHF. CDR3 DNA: TGTGCCAGCAGTGAAGTAGGGGGACGCAATCAGCCCCAGCATTTT.

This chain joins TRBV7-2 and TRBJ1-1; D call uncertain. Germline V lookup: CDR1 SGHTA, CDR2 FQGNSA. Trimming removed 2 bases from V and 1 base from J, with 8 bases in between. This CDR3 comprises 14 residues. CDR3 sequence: CASSLYFRNTEAFF. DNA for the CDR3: TGTGCCAGCAGCTTATACTTTCGGAACACTGAAGCTTTCTTT.

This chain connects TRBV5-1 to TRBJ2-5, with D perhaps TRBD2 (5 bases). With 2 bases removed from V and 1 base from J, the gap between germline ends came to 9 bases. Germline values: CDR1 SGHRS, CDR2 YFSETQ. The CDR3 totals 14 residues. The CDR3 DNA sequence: TGCGCCAGCAGCTTAGAGGGTCCCCAAGAGACCCAGTACTTC. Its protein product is CASSLEGPQETQYF.

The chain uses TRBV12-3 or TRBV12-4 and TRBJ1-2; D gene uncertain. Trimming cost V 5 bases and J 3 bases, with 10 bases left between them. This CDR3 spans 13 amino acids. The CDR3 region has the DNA TGTGCCAGCAGTCCTCATCAGGACTATGGCTACACCTTC. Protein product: CASSPHQDYGYTF.

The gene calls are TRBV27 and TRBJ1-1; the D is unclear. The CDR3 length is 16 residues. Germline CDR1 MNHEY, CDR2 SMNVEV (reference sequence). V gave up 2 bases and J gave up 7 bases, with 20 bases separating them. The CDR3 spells CASSLRGRGDQFEAFF. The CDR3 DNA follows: TGTGCCAGCAGTTTAAGAGGCCGGGGTGACCAGTTTGAAGCTTTCTTT.

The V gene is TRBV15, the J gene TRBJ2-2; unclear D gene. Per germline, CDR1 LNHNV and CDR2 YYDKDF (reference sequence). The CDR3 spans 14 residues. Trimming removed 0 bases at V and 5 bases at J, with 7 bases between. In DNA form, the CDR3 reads TGTGCCACCAGCAGAGATCCCAGGACCGGGGAGCTGTTTTTT. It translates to CATSRDPRTGELFF.

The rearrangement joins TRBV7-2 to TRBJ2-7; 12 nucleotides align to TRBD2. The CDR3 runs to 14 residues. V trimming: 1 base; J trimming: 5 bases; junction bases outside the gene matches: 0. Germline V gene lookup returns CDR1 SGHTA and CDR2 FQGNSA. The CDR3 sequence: CASSLGLAGDEQYF. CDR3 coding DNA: TGTGCCAGCAGCTTAGGACTAGCGGGGGACGAGCAGTACTTC.

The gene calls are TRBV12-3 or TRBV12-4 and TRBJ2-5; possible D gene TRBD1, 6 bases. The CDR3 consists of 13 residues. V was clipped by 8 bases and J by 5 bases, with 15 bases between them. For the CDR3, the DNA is TGTGCCAGCGGACTCAGGGGAATGGAGACCCAGTACTTC. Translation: CASGLRGMETQYF.

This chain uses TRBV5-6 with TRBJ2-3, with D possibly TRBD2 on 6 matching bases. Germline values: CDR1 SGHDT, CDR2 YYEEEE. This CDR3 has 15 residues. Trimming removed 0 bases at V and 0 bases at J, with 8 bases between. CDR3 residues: CASSLGGISTDTQYF. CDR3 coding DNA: TGTGCCAGCAGCTTGGGCGGGATAAGCACAGATACGCAGTATTTT.